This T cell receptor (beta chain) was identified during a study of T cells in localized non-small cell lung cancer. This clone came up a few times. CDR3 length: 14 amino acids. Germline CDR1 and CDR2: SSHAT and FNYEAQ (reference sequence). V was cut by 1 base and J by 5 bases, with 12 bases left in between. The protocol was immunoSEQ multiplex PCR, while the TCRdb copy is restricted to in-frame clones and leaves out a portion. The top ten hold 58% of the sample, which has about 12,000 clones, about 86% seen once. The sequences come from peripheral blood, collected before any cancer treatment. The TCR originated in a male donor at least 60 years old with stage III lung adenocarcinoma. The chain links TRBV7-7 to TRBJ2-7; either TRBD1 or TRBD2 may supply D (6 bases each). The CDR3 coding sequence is TGTGCCAGCAGCTTAGAACCGGGGGCTCACGAGCAGTACTTC. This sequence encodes CASSLEPGAHEQYF.